The next 25 T cell receptor beta chains were all read from a single sample in a study of T cells in tuberculosis. Profiling relied on immunoSEQ multiplex PCR, and the TCRdb table lists in-frame clones only, not all of them. In the table there are around 33,000 clones, under 95% of which are singletons. Material: PBMCs. The receptors were gathered from a donor aged 10-29 years with latent tuberculosis or without tuberculosis infection. Some clones in this sample may be carry-over from other donors' samples.

The rearrangement uses TRBV11-3 and TRBJ2-2; 10 bases align to TRBD2. The CDR3 is 16 amino acids. With V trimmed by 5 bases and J by 4 bases, 7 bases remained unmatched. Germline V lookup: CDR1 SGHNT, CDR2 YENEEA. The CDR3 region has the DNA TGTGCCAGCAGCCCATTAGCGGGAGGAACCACCGGGGAGCTGTTTTTT. As protein: CASSPLAGGTTGELFF.

The chain joins TRBV7-9 to TRBJ1-4; D perhaps matches TRBD1 (6 bases). Germline V CDR1 and CDR2: SEHNR, FQNEAQ (reference sequence). The ends were cut back, 5 bases at V and 14 bases at J, with 21 bases in the middle. CDR3 length: 14 amino acids. In DNA form, the CDR3 reads TGTGCCAGCAGCCTAGAGGCTTCCGGGACAAACCTGTTTTTT. As protein: CASSLEASGTNLFF.

V and J are TRBV19 and TRBJ2-1; TRBD2 might be the D (5 bases). CDR3 size: 15 residues. Germline lookup yields CDR1 LNHDA and CDR2 SQIVND (reference sequence). V was pared by 2 bases and J by 2 bases, with 10 bases between. CDR3: CASSITAEPYNEQFF. CDR3 DNA: TGTGCCAGTAGTATAACAGCGGAGCCCTACAATGAGCAGTTCTTC.

This sequence joins TRBV6-5 and TRBJ2-3; TRBD1 matches at 10 bases. CDR3 size: 15 residues. Trimming removed 6 bases from V and 2 bases from J; junction bases left unmatched: 5. Germline V gives CDR1 MNHEY, CDR2 SVGAGI. CDR3 in DNA: TGTGCCAGCAGGTTCGGGACAGGGGCCACAGATACGCAGTATTTT. It encodes CASRFGTGATDTQYF.

The genes are TRBV9 and TRBJ1-5, with 10 bases lining up with TRBD1. V dropped 4 bases and J dropped 6; count of bases not matched to a gene: 7. The CDR3 is made up of 15 amino acids. The germline CDR1 and CDR2 sequences are SGDLS and YYNGEE. The CDR3 region has the DNA TGTGCCAGCAGCCCCACGACAGGGGGCGGTCAGCCCCAGCATTTT. It specifies CASSPTTGGGQPQHF.

CDR3 sequence reads: CASTTDSYNEQFF. The CDR3 DNA reads TGCGCCAGCACCACCGACAGCTACAATGAGCAGTTCTTC. The gene calls are TRBV5-1 and TRBJ2-1, with D perhaps TRBD1 (5 bases). The CDR3 length is 13 residues. Germline V lookup: CDR1 SGHRS, CDR2 YFSETQ. V was pared by 6 bases and J by 3 bases, with 10 bases between.

CDR3 region: CASSLADSQLGYEQFF. In DNA form, the CDR3 reads TGTGCCAGCAGCTTAGCGGACAGCCAGCTAGGATATGAGCAGTTCTTC. This rearrangement joins TRBV7-2 to TRBJ2-1; weak D call: TRBD1 (6 bases). The V end was cut by 0 bases, the J end by 8 bases, with 17 bases between. This CDR3 has 16 amino acids. CDR1 and CDR2 from the germline V gene are SGHTA and FQGNSA.

The rearrangement links TRBV27 to TRBJ2-7; D unclear. This CDR3 has 14 amino acids. CDR1 MNHEY and CDR2 SMNVEV come from the germline V gene (reference sequence). V gave up 3 bases and J gave up 0 bases, with 9 bases separating them. CDR3 nucleotides: TGTGCCAGCAGTTTCGAGCCCTACTCCTACGAGCAGTACTTC. This translates into CASSFEPYSYEQYF.

The chain recombines TRBV5-4 with TRBJ1-2; a possible D gene is TRBD1 (6 bases). The germline CDR1 and CDR2 sequences are SGHNT and YYREEE (reference sequence). This CDR3 is built from 19 residues. Trimming removed 3 bases at V and 4 bases at J, with 28 bases between. Here the CDR3 DNA reads TGTGCCAGCAGCTCCGGCAATTACCGGGACATACGAACAGGCTATGGCTACACCTTC. Translating gives CASSSGNYRDIRTGYGYTF. Based on the CDR3 plus reference TRBV5-4 and TRBJ1-2, the full variable domain is ETGVTQSPTHLIKTRGQQVTLRCSSQSGHNTVSWYQQALGQGPQFIFQYYREEENGRGNFPPRFSGLQFPNYSSELNVNALELDDSALYLCASSSGNYRDIRTGYGYTFGSGTRLTVV.

The chain carries TRBV19 and TRBJ2-1; TRBD2 aligns across 14 bases. V lost 5 bases, J lost 8 bases, and 11 bases stayed unmatched. CDR1 and CDR2 from the germline V gene are LNHDA and SQIVND (reference sequence). The CDR3 runs 17 residues. The CDR3, as DNA: TGTGCCAGTAGTTCCCGGACTAGCGGGAGGCTGGGGGATGAGCAGTTCTTC. Translating gives CASSSRTSGRLGDEQFF. Full variable domain (outside the CDR3, taken from reference TRBV19 and TRBJ2-1): DGGITQSPKYLFRKEGQNVTLSCEQNLNHDAMYWYRQDPGQGLRLIYYSQIVNDFQKGDIAEGYSVSREKKESFPLTVTSAQKNPTAFYLCASSSRTSGRLGDEQFFGPGTRLTVL.

This clone was counted a single time. CDR3 in DNA: TGCGCCAGCAGTGGAGGCGGGAAAGACCCCACCTACTACAATGAGCAGTTCTTC. It is translated as CASSGGGKDPTYYNEQFF. The J gene is TRBJ2-1, the V gene TRBV10-1; perhaps TRBD2 as D (6 bases). With 4 bases removed from V and 3 bases from J, the gap between germline ends came to 22 bases. Germline V CDR1 and CDR2: WNHNN, SYGVQD (reference sequence). CDR3 length equals 18 residues.

This clone has a single count. This chain joins TRBV19 and TRBJ2-7; 10 bases are a match to TRBD1. Germline-derived CDR1 and CDR2 are LNHDA and SQIVND (reference sequence). The CDR3 is made up of 15 amino acids. With 5 bases clipped from V and 2 bases from J, the junction kept 6 bases outside the gene matches. CDR3 coding DNA: TGTGCCAGTAGTCGATACGGGACAGGGGCCTACGAGCAGTACTTC. Translating it yields CASSRYGTGAYEQYF.

This clone was seen only a few times. The chain combines TRBV5-1 with TRBJ2-1, with no clear D. V lost 0 bases to trimming and J lost 0 bases, with 13 bases between them. The CDR3 is 17 residues long. CDR1 SGHRS and CDR2 YFSETQ come from the germline V gene. CDR3 in amino acids: CASSLGTATFSYNEQFF. CDR3 in DNA: TGCGCCAGCAGCTTGGGAACAGCCACCTTCTCCTACAATGAGCAGTTCTTC.

The chain combines TRBV19 with TRBJ1-1; TRBD1 aligns across 10 bases. The germline CDR1 and CDR2 sequences are LNHDA and SQIVND (reference sequence). The trim removed 3 bases at V and 3 bases at J, leaving 4 bases unmatched. The length of the CDR3 is 15 residues. This CDR3 is CASSIWGTGDTEAFF. Here the CDR3 DNA reads TGTGCCAGTAGTATTTGGGGGACAGGGGACACTGAAGCTTTCTTT.

This rearrangement joins TRBV6-6 to TRBJ1-2; TRBD1 might be the D (5 bases). The germline V gene has CDR1 MNHNY and CDR2 SVGAGI (reference sequence). Trimming took 2 bases from V and 2 from J, leaving 12 bases between them. The CDR3 length is 15 residues. In DNA, the CDR3 is TGTGCCAGCAGTTACGGGATAGGGGCGAACTATGGCTACACCTTC. This translates into CASSYGIGANYGYTF.

V is TRBV6-6 and J is TRBJ1-3; D not resolved. CDR3 size: 16 residues. Trimming cost V 6 bases and J 0 bases, with 15 bases left between them. CDR1 MNHNY and CDR2 SVGAGI come from the germline V gene (reference sequence). CDR3 DNA sequence: TGTGCCAGCAGAACTTGGCGGGATCGCTCTGGAAACACCATATATTTT. Residues: CASRTWRDRSGNTIYF.

The chain combines TRBV5-1 with TRBJ2-1; 9 nucleotides align to TRBD2. The CDR3 consists of 15 residues. V shed 0 bases, J shed 5 bases, and the junction held 3 bases outside the gene matches. Looked up from germline, CDR1 is SGHRS and CDR2 is YFSETQ. CDR3 amino acids: CASSLESSGDNEQFF. CDR3 sequence (DNA): TGCGCCAGCAGCTTGGAGTCTAGCGGGGACAATGAGCAGTTCTTC.

This rearrangement joins TRBV7-6 to TRBJ2-7; the D is unclear. The CDR3 runs to 15 residues. Between the trimmed V and J ends, which lost 5 bases and 4 bases, there was a span of 18 bases. From germline, CDR1 is SGHVS and CDR2 FNYEAQ. CDR3 sequence (DNA): TGTGCCAGCAGCCCCGAGAGATCTTTAATTTACGAGCAGTACTTC. Translated: CASSPERSLIYEQYF.

This sequence joins TRBV4-1 and TRBJ2-5, with D perhaps matching TRBD1 (5 bases). V lost 1 base and J 5 bases, leaving 8 bases between the germline ends. Germline CDR1 reads MGHRA; CDR2 reads YSYEKL. The CDR3 is 13 residues long. The chain's CDR3 is CASSQVAGETQYF. CDR3 nucleotide sequence: TGCGCCAGCAGCCAAGTCGCAGGGGAGACCCAGTACTTC.

This chain joins TRBV5-1 and TRBJ1-3, with TRBD1 matching over 7 bases. The germline CDR1 and CDR2 sequences are SGHRS and YFSETQ. The CDR3 spans 18 residues. V gave up 1 base and J gave up 0 bases; unmatched junction bases: 10. The CDR3 loop reads CASSLTGAALDSGNTIYF. The CDR3 bases are TGCGCCAGCAGCTTGACAGGGGCCGCGCTCGACTCTGGAAACACCATATATTTT.

As to this clone: Other nucleotide sequences in the sample specify the same CDR3. The J gene is TRBJ2-3, the V gene TRBV5-5; no clear D gene. The germline V gene encodes CDR1 SGHKS and CDR2 YYEKEE (reference sequence). The CDR3 extends over 12 amino acids. Trimming removed 0 bases from V and 6 bases from J, with 5 bases in between. The CDR3 nucleotides read TGTGCCAGCAGCTTGGACGGTGATACGCAGTATTTT. Protein: CASSLDGDTQYF.

The rearrangement links TRBV9 to TRBJ2-3; a weak D match, TRBD2 (5 bases). Looked up from germline, CDR1 is SGDLS and CDR2 is YYNGEE. V gave up 0 bases and J gave up 8 bases, with 22 bases separating them. This CDR3 contains 17 residues. The CDR3 spells CASSVARTEVGQSTQYF. CDR3 DNA sequence: TGTGCCAGCAGCGTAGCGAGGACGGAGGTAGGGCAGAGTACGCAGTATTTT.

This chain uses TRBV28 with TRBJ2-1, with TRBD2 matching over 10 bases. V was pared by 4 bases and J by 10 bases, with 7 bases of the junction left unmatched. The CDR3 is made up of 14 amino acids. Germline V lookup: CDR1 MDHEN, CDR2 SYDVKM. CDR3 sequence reads: CASSSLAGVREQFF. CDR3 coding DNA: TGTGCCAGCAGTTCTCTAGCGGGAGTGCGAGAGCAGTTCTTC.

The CDR3 region has the DNA TGTGCCAGCAGTTTACCCAATACAGGGACTAACTATGGCTACACCTTC. Translating it yields CASSLPNTGTNYGYTF. The rearrangement joins TRBV28 to TRBJ1-2, with D tentatively TRBD1 (6 bases). V lost 2 bases, J lost 0 bases, and 13 bases lay in between. CDR1 and CDR2 from the germline V gene are MDHEN and SYDVKM. CDR3 size: 16 residues.

This chain connects TRBV30 to TRBJ1-4; the D gene is possibly TRBD1 (5 bases). The CDR3 spans 16 residues. Germline-derived CDR1 and CDR2 are GTSNPN and SVGIG (reference sequence). V was shortened by 6 bases and J by 11 bases, with 28 bases between the two germline ends. The DNA of the CDR3 is TGTGCCTGCCCTCCCCCAGGCGGGACCCCGGGGGAGAAACTGTTTTTT. Residues: CACPPPGGTPGEKLFF.